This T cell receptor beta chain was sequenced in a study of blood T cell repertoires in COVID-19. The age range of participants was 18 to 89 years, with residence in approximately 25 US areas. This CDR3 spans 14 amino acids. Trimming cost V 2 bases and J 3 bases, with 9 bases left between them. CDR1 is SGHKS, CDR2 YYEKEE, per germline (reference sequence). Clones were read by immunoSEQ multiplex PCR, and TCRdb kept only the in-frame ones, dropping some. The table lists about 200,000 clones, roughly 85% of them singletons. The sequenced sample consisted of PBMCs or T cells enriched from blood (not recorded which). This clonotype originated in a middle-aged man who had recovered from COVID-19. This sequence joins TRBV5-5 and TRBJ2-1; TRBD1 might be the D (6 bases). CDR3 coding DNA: TGTGCCAGCAGCTTCGGACAGAGCTACAATGAGCAGTTCTTC. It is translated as CASSFGQSYNEQFF. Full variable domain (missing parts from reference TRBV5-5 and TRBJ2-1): DAGVTQSPTHLIKTRGQQVTLRCSPISGHKSVSWYQQVLGQGPQFIFQYYEKEERGRGNFPDRFSARQFPNYSSELNVNALLLGDSALYLCASSFGQSYNEQFFGPGTRLTVL.